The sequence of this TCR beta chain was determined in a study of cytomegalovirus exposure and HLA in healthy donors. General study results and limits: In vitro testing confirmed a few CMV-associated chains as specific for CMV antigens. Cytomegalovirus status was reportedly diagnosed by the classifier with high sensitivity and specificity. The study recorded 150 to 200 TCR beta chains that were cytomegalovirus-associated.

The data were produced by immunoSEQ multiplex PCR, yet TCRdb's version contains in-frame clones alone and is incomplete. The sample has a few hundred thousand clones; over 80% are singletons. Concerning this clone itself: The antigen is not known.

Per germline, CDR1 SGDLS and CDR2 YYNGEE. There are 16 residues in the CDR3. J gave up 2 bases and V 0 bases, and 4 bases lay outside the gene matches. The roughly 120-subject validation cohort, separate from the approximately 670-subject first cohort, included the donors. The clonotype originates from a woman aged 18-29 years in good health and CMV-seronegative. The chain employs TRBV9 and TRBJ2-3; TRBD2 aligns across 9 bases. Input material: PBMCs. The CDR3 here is CASSVGLAGITDTQYF. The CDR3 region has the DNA TGTGCCAGCAGCGTAGGGCTAGCGGGAATCACAGATACGCAGTATTTT.